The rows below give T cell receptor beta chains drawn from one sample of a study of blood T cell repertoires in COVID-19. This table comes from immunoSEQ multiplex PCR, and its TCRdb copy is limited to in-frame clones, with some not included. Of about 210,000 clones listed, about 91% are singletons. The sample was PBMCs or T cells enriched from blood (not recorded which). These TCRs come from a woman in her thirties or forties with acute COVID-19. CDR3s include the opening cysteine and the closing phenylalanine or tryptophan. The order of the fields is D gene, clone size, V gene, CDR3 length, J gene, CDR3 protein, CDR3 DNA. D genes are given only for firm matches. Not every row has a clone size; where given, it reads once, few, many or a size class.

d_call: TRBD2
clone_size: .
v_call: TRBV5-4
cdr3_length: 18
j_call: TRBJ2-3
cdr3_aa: CASSPGFGTSGTTDTQYF
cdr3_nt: TGTGCCAGCAGCCCCGGATTCGGTACTAGCGGGACCACAGATACGCAGTATTTT

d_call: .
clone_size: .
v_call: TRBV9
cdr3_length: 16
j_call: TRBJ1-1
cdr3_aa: CASSVAEWWQGTEAFF
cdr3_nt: TGTGCCAGCAGCGTAGCCGAATGGTGGCAGGGAACTGAAGCTTTCTTT

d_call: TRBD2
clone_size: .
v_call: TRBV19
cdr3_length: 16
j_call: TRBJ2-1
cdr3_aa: CASSRDSGEKVNEQFF
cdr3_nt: TGTGCCAGTAGTAGAGATAGCGGGGAGAAAGTCAATGAGCAGTTCTTC

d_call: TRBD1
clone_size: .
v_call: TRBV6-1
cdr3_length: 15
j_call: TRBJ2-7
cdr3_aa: CASSDEGQGSHEQYF
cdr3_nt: TGTGCCAGCAGTGACGAAGGACAGGGGTCCCACGAGCAGTACTTC

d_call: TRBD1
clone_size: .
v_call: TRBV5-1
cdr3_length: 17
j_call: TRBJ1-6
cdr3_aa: CASSLGTGTGPNSPLHF
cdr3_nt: TGCGCCAGCAGCTTGGGAACCGGGACAGGGCCTAATTCACCCCTCCACTTT

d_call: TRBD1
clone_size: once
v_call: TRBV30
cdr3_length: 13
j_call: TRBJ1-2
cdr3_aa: CACKTGDNYGYTF
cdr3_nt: TGTGCCTGCAAGACAGGGGATAACTATGGCTACACCTTC

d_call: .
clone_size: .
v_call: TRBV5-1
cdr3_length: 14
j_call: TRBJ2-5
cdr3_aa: CASSLVLEGETQYF
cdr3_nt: TGCGCCAGCAGCTTGGTACTAGAGGGAGAGACCCAGTACTTC

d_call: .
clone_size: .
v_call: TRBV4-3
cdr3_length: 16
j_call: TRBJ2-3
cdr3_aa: CASSQDQGSRTDTQYF
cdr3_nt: TGCGCCAGCAGCCAAGATCAGGGTTCGCGCACAGATACGCAGTATTTT

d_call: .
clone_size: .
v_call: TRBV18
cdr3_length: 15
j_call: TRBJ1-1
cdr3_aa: CASSPWGQLNTEAFF
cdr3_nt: TGTGCCAGCTCACCTTGGGGACAACTAAACACTGAAGCTTTCTTT

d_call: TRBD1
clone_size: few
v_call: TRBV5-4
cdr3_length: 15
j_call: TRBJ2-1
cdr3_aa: CASGLQGSRYNEQFF
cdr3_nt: TGTGCCAGCGGTCTACAGGGGAGTAGGTACAATGAGCAGTTCTTC

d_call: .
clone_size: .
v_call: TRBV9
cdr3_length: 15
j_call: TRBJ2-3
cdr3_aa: CASSEGGDSTDTQYF
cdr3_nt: TGTGCCAGCAGTGAAGGGGGGGACAGCACAGATACGCAGTATTTT

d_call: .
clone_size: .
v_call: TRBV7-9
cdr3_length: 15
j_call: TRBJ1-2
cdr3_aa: CASSLTGPGGDGYTF
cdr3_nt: TGTGCCAGCAGTCTTACGGGACCGGGGGGCGATGGCTACACCTTC

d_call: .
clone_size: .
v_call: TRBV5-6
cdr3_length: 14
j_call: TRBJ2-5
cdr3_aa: CASSRKQGQETQYF
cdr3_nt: TGTGCCAGCAGCCGTAAACAGGGCCAAGAGACCCAGTACTTC

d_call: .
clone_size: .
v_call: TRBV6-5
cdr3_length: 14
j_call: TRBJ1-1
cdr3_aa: CASSDGQSNTEAFF
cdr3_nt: TGTGCCAGCAGCGATGGACAGTCGAACACTGAAGCTTTCTTT

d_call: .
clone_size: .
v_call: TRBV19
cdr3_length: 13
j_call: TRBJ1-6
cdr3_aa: CASSQVINSPLHF
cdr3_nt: TGTGCCAGCTCACAGGTTATTAATTCACCCCTCCACTTT

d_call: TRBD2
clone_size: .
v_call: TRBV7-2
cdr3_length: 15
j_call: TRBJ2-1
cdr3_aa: CASSLLAGPYNEQFF
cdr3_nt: TGTGCCAGCAGCTTGTTAGCGGGGCCCTACAATGAGCAGTTCTTC

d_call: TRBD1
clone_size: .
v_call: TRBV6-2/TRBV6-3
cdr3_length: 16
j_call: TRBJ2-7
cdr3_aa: CASSHVTGGPGYEQYF
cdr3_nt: TGTGCCAGCAGTCACGTCACAGGGGGCCCTGGGTACGAGCAGTACTTC

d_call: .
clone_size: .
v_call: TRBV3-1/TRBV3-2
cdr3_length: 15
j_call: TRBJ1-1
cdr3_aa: CASSHQGRVNTEAFF
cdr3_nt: TGTGCCAGCAGCCACCAGGGGAGAGTTAACACTGAAGCTTTCTTT

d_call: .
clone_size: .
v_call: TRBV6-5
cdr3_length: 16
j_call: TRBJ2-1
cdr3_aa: CASSSSTSGSYNEQFF
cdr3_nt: .

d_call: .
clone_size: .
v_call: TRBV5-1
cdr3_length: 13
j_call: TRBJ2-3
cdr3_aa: CASSMVVTDTQYF
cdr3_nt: TGCGCCAGCAGCATGGTAGTTACAGATACGCAGTATTTT

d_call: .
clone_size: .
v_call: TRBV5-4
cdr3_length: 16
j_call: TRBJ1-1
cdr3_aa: CASSPTGEGLNTEAFF
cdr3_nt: TGTGCCAGCAGCCCTACCGGAGAGGGATTGAACACTGAAGCTTTCTTT

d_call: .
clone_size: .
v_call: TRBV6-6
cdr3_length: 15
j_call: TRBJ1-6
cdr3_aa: CASSYRPWGDSPLHF
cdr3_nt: TGTGCCAGCAGTTACCGGCCGTGGGGAGATTCACCCCTCCACTTT

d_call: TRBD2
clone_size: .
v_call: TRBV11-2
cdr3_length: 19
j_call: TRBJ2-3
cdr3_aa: CASSLDPRTETSLPDTQYF
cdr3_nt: TGTGCCAGCAGCTTAGATCCTCGAACCGAGACTAGCCTTCCAGATACGCAGTATTTT

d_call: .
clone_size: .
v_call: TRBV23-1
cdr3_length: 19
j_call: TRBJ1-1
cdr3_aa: CASSASAPRTGGQRTEAFF
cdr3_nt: TGCGCCAGCAGTGCCTCCGCGCCCCGTACGGGGGGGCAGAGGACTGAAGCTTTCTTT